These 14 T cell receptor beta chains were sequenced from one sample in a study of blood T cell repertoires in COVID-19. Sequenced by immunoSEQ multiplex PCR; TCRdb stores in-frame clones only, minus some. Among around 50,000 clones listed, approximately 83% were seen once. Sequencing input: peripheral blood. These receptors were taken from a man between 65 and 80 years old with acute or convalescent COVID-19.

This clone was seen a handful of times. The chain has TRBV10-3 and TRBJ1-4; 8 bases are shared with TRBD1. The CDR3 runs to 14 residues. V lost 6 bases to trimming and J lost 7 bases; unmatched junction nucleotides: 7. Germline V gives CDR1 ENHRY, CDR2 SYGVKD. The CDR3 protein is CAIRGQGTGEKLFF. The CDR3 bases are TGTGCCATCAGAGGACAGGGTACGGGTGAAAAACTGTTTTTT.

This clone was picked up one time. CDR3 DNA sequence: TGCGCCAGCCAGTGGGAGGGGAGGACTGAAGCTTTCTTT. Translated, it gives CASQWEGRTEAFF. The rearrangement joins TRBV5-1 to TRBJ1-1, with D possibly TRBD1 on 5 matching bases. Per the germline V gene, CDR1 is SGHRS and CDR2 is YFSETQ. Trimming left V 7 bases short and J 5 bases short, with 15 bases between. The CDR3 has 13 amino acids.

The chain recombines TRBV19 with TRBJ1-1; 7 bases align to TRBD1. Germline CDR1 and CDR2: LNHDA and SQIVND (reference sequence). This CDR3 has 15 amino acids. V shed 5 bases and J 1 base; nucleotides not matched to a gene: 7. The CDR3 DNA sequence: TGTGCCAGTAGTCAAAGCCGGGACAGGAACACTGAAGCTTTCTTT. Protein: CASSQSRDRNTEAFF.

The V gene is TRBV18, the J gene TRBJ2-1; 8 bases are shared with TRBD1. This CDR3 region has 15 residues. The J segment lost 6 bases and the V segment lost 4 bases, leaving 8 bases of the junction unmatched. Germline CDR1 KGHSH, CDR2 LQKENI. The DNA of the CDR3 is TGTGCCAGCTCACAGGCGACAGGGGTGATCAATGAGCAGTTCTTC. This encodes CASSQATGVINEQFF.

This chain links TRBV6-2 or TRBV6-3 with TRBJ2-3; D is possibly TRBD1 (6 bases). Germline loops: CDR1 MNHEY, CDR2 SVGEGT. Trimming took off 2 bases at V and 2 bases at J, with 8 bases between the two ends. The CDR3 totals 14 residues. CDR3 loop: CASSYGGVTDTQYF. The CDR3 DNA follows: TGTGCCAGCAGTTACGGGGGCGTCACAGATACGCAGTATTTT.

This clone appeared once. The genes are TRBV3-1 (or the pseudogene TRBV3-2) and TRBJ1-3, with D hard to call. The ends were cut back, 2 bases at V and 0 bases at J, with 8 bases in the middle. The CDR3 extends over 15 amino acids. The germline V gene has CDR1 LGHDT and CDR2 YNNKEL (reference sequence). Here the CDR3 reads CASSQTWASGNTIYF. The CDR3 nucleotides are TGTGCCAGCAGCCAAACCTGGGCCTCTGGAAACACCATATATTTT.

V usage is TRBV14 and J usage is TRBJ2-2; D remains ambiguous. Trimming removed 4 bases from V and 8 bases from J, with 11 bases in between. In germline, CDR1 is SGHDN, CDR2 FVKESK. There are 13 residues in the CDR3. CDR3 sequence reads: CASSRIRGGELFF. CDR3 nucleotides: TGTGCCAGCAGCCGGATAAGAGGAGGGGAGCTGTTTTTT.

The V and J genes are TRBV11-2 and TRBJ2-1; D is unresolved. Germline V gene lookup returns CDR1 SGHAT and CDR2 FQNNGV. The V and J ends lost 6 bases and 6 bases respectively, with 12 bases between them. The CDR3 has 13 amino acids. CDR3 coding DNA: TGTGCCAGCAGTTCTAACGTCCGCAATGAGCAGTTCTTC. As protein: CASSSNVRNEQFF.

This clone was recorded a few times. The rearrangement links TRBV6-5 to TRBJ2-7; a possible D gene is TRBD1 (5 bases). The germline gives CDR1 MNHEY, CDR2 SVGAGI. V was cut by 2 bases and J by 1 base, with 9 bases left in between. The CDR3 is made up of 14 amino acids. The CDR3 sequence is CASSYGRDSYEQYF. The CDR3 bases are TGTGCCAGCAGTTACGGCAGGGATTCCTACGAGCAGTACTTC.

This chain links TRBV29-1 with TRBJ1-5; the D gene is possibly TRBD1 (5 bases). Germline CDR1 reads SQVTM; CDR2 reads ANQGSEA. Trimming shortened V by 4 bases and J by 4 bases, and 11 bases separated the two germline ends. The CDR3 has 13 residues. This chain's CDR3 is CSVVLGGNQPQHF. CDR3 bases: TGCAGCGTTGTATTGGGGGGAAATCAGCCCCAGCATTTT.

CDR3 coding DNA: TGTGCCAGCAGCCTCCCCCGGGGAGCAACTAATGAAAAACTGTTTTTT. This sequence encodes CASSLPRGATNEKLFF. This chain connects TRBV7-2 to TRBJ1-4; no clear D gene. This CDR3 has 16 residues. From germline, CDR1 is SGHTA and CDR2 FQGNSA. V lost 5 bases to trimming and J lost 0 bases, with 13 bases between them. Supplemented by reference TRBV7-2 and TRBJ1-4, the full variable domain reads GAGVSQSPSNKVTEKGKDVELRCDPISGHTALYWYRQSLGQGLEFLIYFQGNSAPDKSGLPSDRFSAERTGGSVSTLTIQRTQQEDSAVYLCASSLPRGATNEKLFFGSGTQLSVL.

The table lists this clone with a few counts. The chain has TRBV18 and TRBJ1-5, with no clear D. The V end was cut by 5 bases, the J end by 5 bases, with 10 bases between. The length of the CDR3 is 13 residues. The germline CDR1 and CDR2 sequences are KGHSH and LQKENI. In DNA, the CDR3 is TGTGCCAGCTCAATTTCGGTAGATCAGCCCCAGCATTTT. Encoded protein: CASSISVDQPQHF. The full variable domain, its missing parts supplied by reference TRBV18 and TRBJ1-5, is NAGVMQNPRHLVRRRGQEARLRCSPMKGHSHVYWYRQLPEEGLKFMVYLQKENIIDESGMPKERFSAEFPKEGPSILRIQQVVRGDSAAYFCASSISVDQPQHFGDGTRLSIL.

V usage is TRBV6-2 or TRBV6-3 and J usage is TRBJ2-2; D might be TRBD1 (5 bases). Germline values: CDR1 MNHEY, CDR2 SVGEGT. This CDR3 has 14 residues. The ends were cut back, 5 bases at V and 4 bases at J, with 11 bases in the middle. Written as DNA, the CDR3 is TGTGCCAGCAGTCAGTCAGGGCCCACCGGGGAGCTGTTTTTT. This sequence encodes CASSQSGPTGELFF.

This chain links TRBV27 with TRBJ2-1, with TRBD1 matching over 9 bases. Germline V gene data show CDR1 as MNHEY and CDR2 as SMNVEV (reference sequence). CDR3 length: 17 residues. The ends lost 6 bases at V and 0 bases at J; junction bases unmatched: 9. CDR3 nucleotide sequence: TGTGCCAGCAGCCTGGACAGGGGCCCTAGCTCCTACAATGAGCAGTTCTTC. As protein: CASSLDRGPSSYNEQFF.